These 24 T cell receptor beta chains share one sample of origin, sequenced in a study of human T cells and chemical hapten exposure. The time point was: healthy volunteer bleed at 2 weeks. Total RNA extraction was carried out from unfractionated whole blood. TCRdb ran MiXCR on the RACE reads and lists one entry per CDR3 protein. Among 100,000 to 150,000 distinct CDR3 sequences listed, 8.5% to 9.5% were seen once. Sequenced material: whole blood. These receptors all come from a male donor in good health. Some clones in this sample may be carry-over from other donors' samples.

In its sample, this clonotype was seen a few times. This chain connects TRBV6-9 to TRBJ2-5; the match to TRBD2 covers 8 bases. Germline V gene lookup returns CDR1 MNHGY and CDR2 SVAAGI. CDR3 length: 15 amino acids. Unmatched junction bases numbered 8, after V lost 3 bases and J lost 5 bases. As DNA, the CDR3 is TGTGCCAGCAGTTACCCGGGACTAGTCTGTGAGACCCAGTACTTC. This translates into CASSYPGLVCETQYF.

This clonotype was picked up a small number of times. The chain is built from TRBV7-9 and TRBJ1-5; D is undetermined. Germline values: CDR1 SEHNR, CDR2 FQNEAQ (reference sequence). The CDR3 spans 14 residues. V lost 3 bases and J lost 3, with 9 bases in between. The CDR3 region is CASSFNSPNQPQHF. The CDR3 DNA is TGTGCCAGCAGCTTCAACAGCCCCAATCAGCCCCAGCATTTT.

In this sample, this clonotype turned up a few times. The V gene is TRBV6-5, the J gene TRBJ2-1; 7 bases are a match to TRBD2. The CDR3 runs to 12 residues. The germline CDR1 and CDR2 sequences are MNHEY and SVGAGI. J gave up 8 bases and V 2 bases, and 0 bases lay outside the gene matches. CDR3 in DNA: TGTGCCAGCAGTTACGGGGGGGATGAGCAGTTCTTC. The encoded protein is CASSYGGDEQFF.

The rearrangement joins TRBV25-1 to TRBJ1-1, with 9 bases lining up with TRBD1. This CDR3 contains 16 residues. The junction had 9 bases not matched to a gene; V was cut back by 3 bases and J by 4 bases. CDR1 is MGHDK, CDR2 SYGVNS, per germline. This CDR3 is CASSDSLGTGSTEAFF. CDR3 nucleotides: TGTGCCAGCAGTGACTCCCTGGGGACAGGGAGCACTGAAGCTTTCTTT.

This clonotype was seen only a few times. V and J are TRBV19 and TRBJ1-5; 7 bases match TRBD1. CDR1 is LNHDA and CDR2 is SQIVND in the germline V gene (reference sequence). This CDR3 region has 19 residues. V lost 5 bases and J lost 0; bases outside the gene matches: 16. The CDR3 loop reads CASSLGNRGGSASNQPQHF. The CDR3 DNA is TGTGCCAGTAGTCTTGGGAACAGGGGAGGTTCGGCTAGCAATCAGCCCCAGCATTTT.

The gene calls are TRBV24-1 and TRBJ2-1; TRBD1 might be the D (6 bases). V dropped 4 bases and J dropped 12 bases, with 18 bases sitting between them. Germline-derived CDR1 and CDR2 are KGHDR and SFDVKD. The CDR3 is 14 amino acids. The CDR3: CATSEGAGDGGQFF. The CDR3 DNA reads TGTGCCACCAGTGAGGGGGCCGGGGACGGCGGGCAGTTCTTC.

This clonotype came up a few times. The J gene is TRBJ2-2, the V gene TRBV2; 13 bases fit TRBD2. The CDR3 covers 19 residues. Per germline, CDR1 SNHLY and CDR2 FYNNEI. After removal of 5 bases from V and 6 bases from J, the junction contained 15 bases not matched to a gene. CDR3 DNA: TGTGCCAGCAGTCGGACTAGCGGGAGTTCCCGGGGGTTGGCCGGGGAGCTGTTTTTT. It translates to CASSRTSGSSRGLAGELFF.

This clonotype was counted at least ten times. The V call is TRBV19, the J call TRBJ2-7; D is unresolved. V dropped 5 bases and J dropped 3 bases, with 11 bases sitting between them. Germline lookup yields CDR1 LNHDA and CDR2 SQIVND (reference sequence). This CDR3 has 13 residues. CDR3 DNA: TGTGCCAGTAGTCTCGGGTCGGGCTACGAGCAGTACTTC. Residues: CASSLGSGYEQYF.

This clonotype turned up a few times. The genes are TRBV15 and TRBJ2-1, with TRBD2 matching 11 bases. After removal of 4 bases from V and 7 bases from J, the junction contained 6 bases not matched to a gene. The germline V gene has CDR1 LNHNV and CDR2 YYDKDF (reference sequence). This CDR3 comprises 15 residues. The CDR3 nucleotides are TGTGCCACCAGCACCCCTAGCGGGAGGTTGAATGAGCAGTTCTTC. Translating gives CATSTPSGRLNEQFF.

This clonotype was recorded at least ten times. The rearrangement joins TRBV7-9 to TRBJ2-3, with 12 bases lining up with TRBD2. With V trimmed by 4 bases and J by 4 bases, 3 bases remained unmatched. This CDR3 region has 15 residues. Germline CDR1 reads SEHNR; CDR2 reads FQNEAQ (reference sequence). The CDR3 protein is CASSWTSGISDTQYF. The CDR3 DNA follows: TGTGCCAGCAGCTGGACTAGCGGGATCTCAGATACGCAGTATTTT.

The V and J genes are TRBV4-1 and TRBJ2-2; 9 bases are shared with TRBD1. CDR1 is MGHRA and CDR2 is YSYEKL in the germline V gene. The CDR3 consists of 19 residues. V lost 0 bases and J lost 0; bases outside the gene matches: 8. The CDR3, as DNA: TGCGCCAGCAGCCAAGATTCGTCCCGGGACAGGGCGAACACCGGGGAGCTGTTTTTT. Encoded protein: CASSQDSSRDRANTGELFF.

This clonotype was picked up many times. The V gene is TRBV10-3, the J gene TRBJ2-2; 8 nucleotides agree with TRBD1. V dropped 6 bases and J dropped 0; count of bases not matched to a gene: 6. CDR1 and CDR2 (germline): ENHRY, SYGVKD. There are 16 residues in the CDR3. For the CDR3, the DNA is TGTGCCATCAGACCTACGGGACAGGCGAACACCGGGGAGCTGTTTTTT. Its protein product is CAIRPTGQANTGELFF.

The chain links TRBV15 to TRBJ2-2, with a weak D call TRBD2 (6 bases). Trimming removed 3 bases from V and 5 bases from J, with 13 bases in between. The CDR3 consists of 15 residues. Germline-derived CDR1 and CDR2 are LNHNV and YYDKDF (reference sequence). The CDR3 spells CATSSSGTRTGELFF. CDR3 nucleotide sequence: TGTGCCACCAGCAGTTCCGGGACTCGGACCGGGGAGCTGTTTTTT.

This clonotype was picked up many times. The rearrangement joins TRBV15 to TRBJ1-4, with D tentatively TRBD1 (5 bases). Germline V gives CDR1 LNHNV, CDR2 YYDKDF (reference sequence). V dropped 0 bases and J dropped 2 bases, with 10 bases sitting between them. CDR3 size: 16 residues. The CDR3 bases are TGTGCCACCAGCAGAGAAGGGGTGGGGACTAATGAAAAACTGTTTTTT. It codes for CATSREGVGTNEKLFF.

The table lists this clonotype with many counts. The chain is built from TRBV12-3 or TRBV12-4 and TRBJ1-6; D not resolved. The length of the CDR3 is 14 residues. Trimming cost V 5 bases and J 7 bases, with 12 bases left between them. CDR3 in DNA: TGTGCCAGCAGTCCCCGACTGGAAAATTCACCCCTCCACTTT. Its translation: CASSPRLENSPLHF.

The gene calls are TRBV2 and TRBJ2-4, with D perhaps being TRBD1 or TRBD2 (7 bases each). The CDR3 length is 15 residues. Germline lookup yields CDR1 SNHLY and CDR2 FYNNEI. V lost 7 bases and J 3 bases, leaving 16 bases between the germline ends. The CDR3 reads CASTRGGASKNIQYF. The CDR3 bases are TGTGCCAGCACCAGGGGGGGGGCCAGCAAAAACATTCAGTACTTC.

This clonotype was detected many times. The chain couples TRBV2 to TRBJ2-2; 10 bases map to TRBD2. Per the germline V gene, CDR1 is SNHLY and CDR2 is FYNNEI. The CDR3 is 16 amino acids. Trimming removed 5 bases from V and 2 bases from J; junction bases left unmatched: 5. The DNA for the CDR3 is TGTGCCAGCAGTCAACTAGCGGGAATAAACACCGGGGAGCTGTTTTTT. Protein: CASSQLAGINTGELFF.

This clonotype occurred many times. V gene TRBV12-3 or TRBV12-4 combines with J gene TRBJ1-1; 11 bases fit TRBD1. This CDR3 has 15 residues. J gave up 0 bases and V 6 bases, and 3 bases lay outside the gene matches. The CDR3 spells CASRRTGGMNTEAFF. In nucleotides, the CDR3 is TGTGCCAGCAGGCGGACAGGGGGCATGAACACTGAAGCTTTCTTT.

This clonotype was seen a few times. This chain uses TRBV29-1 with TRBJ2-2, with 7 bases matching TRBD1. Germline V lookup: CDR1 SQVTM, CDR2 ANQGSEA. V lost 6 bases, J lost 3 bases, and 10 bases stayed unmatched. The CDR3 is 15 residues long. Here the CDR3 DNA reads TGCAGCGTGAAGGGGCAGGGGGTCGACACCGGGGAGCTGTTTTTT. It is translated as CSVKGQGVDTGELFF.

V is TRBV6-2 or TRBV6-3 and J is TRBJ2-7, with D unclear. CDR3 length equals 13 residues. The V end was cut by 2 bases, the J end by 0 bases, with 5 bases between. Per germline, CDR1 MNHEY and CDR2 SVGEGT. The CDR3 coding sequence is TGTGCCAGCAGTTACACGGGCTCCTACGAGCAGTACTTC. It translates to CASSYTGSYEQYF.

J is TRBJ1-3 and V is TRBV6-5; D remains unclear. The CDR3 loop spans 13 amino acids. The germline CDR1 and CDR2 sequences are MNHEY and SVGAGI. V lost 6 bases and J 6 bases, leaving 12 bases between the germline ends. CDR3 nucleotide sequence: TGTGCCAGCAGAATGGACGGCGTAAACACCATATATTTT. This codes for CASRMDGVNTIYF.

Remarks on this clonotype: A read error may be the cause here, since a much bigger clone is one base away. V gene TRBV7-2 combines with J gene TRBJ1-5; D is possibly TRBD1 (5 bases). V shed 2 bases and J shed 6 bases, with 14 bases lying between them. Per germline, CDR1 SGHTA and CDR2 FQGNSA. The CDR3 has 15 amino acids. Here the CDR3 DNA reads TGTGCCAGCAGCTTAAGGCGGGGGGTTGGTCAGCCCCAGCATTTT. It specifies CASSLRRGVGQPQHF. The variable domain in full, completed from reference TRBV7-2 and TRBJ1-5, reads GAGVSQSPSNKVTEKGKDVELRCDPISGHTALYWYRQSLGQGLEFLIYFQGNSAPDKSGLPSDRFSAERTGGSVSTLTIQRTQQEDSAVYLCASSLRRGVGQPQHFGDGTRLSIL.

The table lists this clonotype with many counts. The chain is built from TRBV5-6 and TRBJ1-1; TRBD1 might be the D (6 bases). Germline V gene data show CDR1 as SGHDT and CDR2 as YYEEEE. The germline V and J ends were trimmed by 1 base and 2 bases, with 12 bases remaining between them. CDR3 length: 15 amino acids. The chain's CDR3 is CASSLTGRINTEAFF. The CDR3 bases are TGTGCCAGCAGCTTGACAGGGAGGATAAACACTGAAGCTTTCTTT.

There are a few counts of this clonotype. The chain links TRBV20-1 to TRBJ1-3; unclear D gene. The CDR3 runs to 15 residues. Germline values: CDR1 DFQATT, CDR2 SNEGSKA (reference sequence). Trimming removed 5 bases at V and 0 bases at J, with 14 bases between. The CDR3 DNA reads as TGCAGTGCTGTGGGGAGCATAAACTCTGGAAACACCATATATTTT. Encoded protein: CSAVGSINSGNTIYF.